This TCR beta chain is drawn from a study of blood T cell repertoires in COVID-19. Overall study context: Sites across the United States, Italy and Spain contributed samples from acute and convalescent COVID-19. T cells, B-cell-depleted T cells, or PBMCs supplied cDNA or gDNA.

The V segment lost 5 bases and the J segment 3 bases; nucleotides outside the gene matches: 5. Germline V lookup: CDR1 SGHTS, CDR2 YDEGEE. CDR3 size: 14 residues. Per the study methods: Reference gene primer amplification gave nucleated cell count estimates. Assay: immunoSEQ multiplex PCR; the TCRdb copy retains only in-frame clones and omits some. V and J calls and clone size are as listed in that table; D and trimming were resolved from the DNA. This table holds 200,000 to 300,000 clones, roughly 80% found once. This rearrangement joins TRBV5-8 to TRBJ2-3, with 8 bases that match TRBD1. Sequenced sample: peripheral blood. The source of this sequence is a woman aged 60-75 years with active or convalescent COVID-19. The CDR3 is CASRRTGRTDTQYF. The DNA for the CDR3 is TGTGCCAGCAGAAGGACAGGGAGGACAGATACGCAGTATTTT.